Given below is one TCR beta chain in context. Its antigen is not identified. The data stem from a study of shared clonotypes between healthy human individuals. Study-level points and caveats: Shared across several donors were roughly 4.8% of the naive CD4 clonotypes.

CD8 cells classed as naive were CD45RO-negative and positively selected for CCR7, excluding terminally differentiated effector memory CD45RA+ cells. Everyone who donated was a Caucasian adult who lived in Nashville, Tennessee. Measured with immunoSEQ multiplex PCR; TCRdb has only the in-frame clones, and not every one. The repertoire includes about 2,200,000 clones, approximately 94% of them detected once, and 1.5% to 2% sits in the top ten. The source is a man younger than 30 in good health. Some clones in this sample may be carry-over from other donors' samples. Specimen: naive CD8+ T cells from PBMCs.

The CDR3 here is CASRRDKQTDTQYF. The CDR3 nucleotides are TGTGCCAGCAGGAGGGACAAACAGACAGATACGCAGTATTTT. The gene calls are TRBV6-4 and TRBJ2-3; TRBD1 might be the D (6 bases). In germline, CDR1 is MRHNA, CDR2 SNTAGT. V dropped 6 bases and J dropped 3 bases, with 13 bases sitting between them. This CDR3 has 14 residues.